This is a list of T cell receptor beta chains from one sample in a study of radiation and T cells in renal cell carcinoma. Repertoires were generated with immunoSEQ multiplex PCR, while TCRdb's copy carries only in-frame clones and drops some. This sample has around 140,000 clones, with 88% found just once. The source was blood, collected from a patient whose treatment included radiotherapy and nephrectomy. All receptors derive from a woman between 65 and 79 years old with renal cell carcinoma. Each CDR3 is given with its conserved first and last residue. The D gene is left open where the match is weak. The size field is filled for only some rows; it gives once, few, many or a size class.

j_call: TRBJ1-2
d_call: NA
v_call: TRBV6-5
clone_size: NA
cdr3_nt: TGTGCCAGCACCAAGGGGGGGGAATATGGCTACACCTTC
cdr3_aa: CASTKGGEYGYTF

j_call: TRBJ2-1
d_call: NA
v_call: TRBV15
clone_size: NA
cdr3_nt: TGTGCCACCAGCAGAGGGGGTAGCGAGCAGTTCTTC
cdr3_aa: CATSRGGSEQFF

j_call: TRBJ1-6
d_call: NA
v_call: TRBV30
clone_size: NA
cdr3_nt: TGTGCCTGGAGTGTAAAGGACAGCCTTTACTTT
cdr3_aa: CAWSVKDSLYF

j_call: TRBJ1-6
d_call: NA
v_call: TRBV27
clone_size: NA
cdr3_nt: TGTGCCAGCAGTTTATCAACAGGGAGGGGTTCACCCCTCCACTTT
cdr3_aa: CASSLSTGRGSPLHF

j_call: TRBJ1-2
d_call: NA
v_call: TRBV6-5
clone_size: few
cdr3_nt: TGTGCCAGCACCCTACGCGGGAGCGGCTACACCTTC
cdr3_aa: CASTLRGSGYTF

j_call: TRBJ1-6
d_call: TRBD1
v_call: TRBV27
clone_size: NA
cdr3_nt: TGTGCCAGCCGGGGGACCGGACAGGGGCGATCACCCCTCCACTTT
cdr3_aa: CASRGTGQGRSPLHF

j_call: TRBJ2-3
d_call: TRBD2
v_call: TRBV6-1
clone_size: NA
cdr3_nt: TGTGCCAGCCACGCCGAACTAGCGGGCACAGATACGCAGTATTTT
cdr3_aa: CASHAELAGTDTQYF

j_call: TRBJ2-1
d_call: NA
v_call: TRBV29-1
clone_size: once
cdr3_nt: TGCAGCGTTGTAGAAGGGGGGCTCTCCTACAATGAGCAGTTCTTC
cdr3_aa: CSVVEGGLSYNEQFF

j_call: TRBJ2-7
d_call: TRBD1
v_call: TRBV19
clone_size: NA
cdr3_nt: TGTGCCAGTAGTCTGGGACAGGGGATCTACTACGAGCAGTACTTC
cdr3_aa: CASSLGQGIYYEQYF

j_call: TRBJ2-7
d_call: TRBD1
v_call: TRBV18
clone_size: few
cdr3_nt: TGTGCCAGCTCACCACTCGGACAGGAGCCCGAGGAGCAGTACTTC
cdr3_aa: CASSPLGQEPEEQYF

j_call: TRBJ1-5
d_call: NA
v_call: TRBV4-3
clone_size: NA
cdr3_nt: TGCGCCAGCAGCCAAGGACGGCGCAATCAGCCCCAGCATTTT
cdr3_aa: CASSQGRRNQPQHF

j_call: TRBJ1-6
d_call: NA
v_call: TRBV2
clone_size: once
cdr3_nt: TGTGCCAGCAGACTCCGGGACATCAATAATTCACCCCTCCACTTT
cdr3_aa: CASRLRDINNSPLHF

j_call: TRBJ1-1
d_call: NA
v_call: TRBV30
clone_size: few
cdr3_nt: TGTGCCTGGGGTGGTATGAACACTGAAGCTTTCTTT
cdr3_aa: CAWGGMNTEAFF

j_call: TRBJ1-4
d_call: NA
v_call: TRBV7-8
clone_size: NA
cdr3_nt: TGTGCCAGCAGCTTACCTCACAGGGATGAAAAACTGTTTTTT
cdr3_aa: CASSLPHRDEKLFF

j_call: TRBJ2-2
d_call: TRBD1
v_call: TRBV2
clone_size: few
cdr3_nt: TGTGCCAGCACAGGGGGAAGGACCGGGGAGCTGTTTTTT
cdr3_aa: CASTGGRTGELFF

j_call: TRBJ1-1
d_call: TRBD1
v_call: TRBV4-3
clone_size: few
cdr3_nt: TGCGCCAGCAGCCTACGTGACAGGGTAGCTGAAGCTTTCTTT
cdr3_aa: CASSLRDRVAEAFF

j_call: TRBJ2-3
d_call: TRBD1
v_call: TRBV5-4
clone_size: NA
cdr3_nt: TGTGCCAGCAGCACAGGGGAGAATGGGGTAGGGATAGATACGCAGTATTTT
cdr3_aa: CASSTGENGVGIDTQYF

j_call: TRBJ1-4
d_call: NA
v_call: TRBV4-2
clone_size: NA
cdr3_nt: TGTACCAGCAGCCAAGAGGGTGGCCTGGCTAATGAAAAACTGTTTTTT
cdr3_aa: CTSSQEGGLANEKLFF

j_call: TRBJ2-5
d_call: NA
v_call: TRBV6-5
clone_size: NA
cdr3_nt: TGTGCCAGCGGTGGGACGGGAAGCACCCAAGAGACCCAGTACTTC
cdr3_aa: CASGGTGSTQETQYF

j_call: TRBJ2-7
d_call: TRBD2
v_call: TRBV11-1
clone_size: NA
cdr3_nt: TGTGCCAGCAGCGGTAGCGGCCTAGCGGGGGAGCTGACCTACGAGCAGTACTTC
cdr3_aa: CASSGSGLAGELTYEQYF

j_call: TRBJ2-1
d_call: TRBD2
v_call: TRBV7-2
clone_size: NA
cdr3_nt: TGTGCCAGCAGTCCTGAACTAGCGGGGGGTCATAATGAGCAGTTCTTC
cdr3_aa: CASSPELAGGHNEQFF

j_call: TRBJ1-6
d_call: NA
v_call: TRBV4-1
clone_size: NA
cdr3_nt: TGCGCCAGCAGCCCATTAACGACCTCCTATAATTCACCCCTCCACTTT
cdr3_aa: CASSPLTTSYNSPLHF

j_call: TRBJ2-7
d_call: NA
v_call: TRBV7-2
clone_size: NA
cdr3_nt: TGTGCCAGCAGCCTAGACTGGTACGAGCAGTACTTC
cdr3_aa: CASSLDWYEQYF

j_call: TRBJ2-1
d_call: NA
v_call: TRBV10-3
clone_size: NA
cdr3_nt: TGTGCCACGGCGGTTACTTTCAATGAGCAGTTCTTC
cdr3_aa: CATAVTFNEQFF

j_call: TRBJ1-1
d_call: TRBD1
v_call: TRBV7-9
clone_size: NA
cdr3_nt: TGTGCCAGCAGCGAGACAGGGGTGAACACTGAAGCTTTCTTT
cdr3_aa: CASSETGVNTEAFF

j_call: TRBJ1-1
d_call: NA
v_call: TRBV6-8
clone_size: NA
cdr3_nt: TGTGCCAGCAGCTCCCGAAGGGGAGGGGCTACGATGAACACTGAAGCTTTCTTT
cdr3_aa: CASSSRRGGATMNTEAFF

j_call: TRBJ1-1
d_call: TRBD1
v_call: TRBV28
clone_size: NA
cdr3_nt: TGTGCCAGCAGTCTCTCAGGGACAGCGAACACTGAAGCTTTCTTT
cdr3_aa: CASSLSGTANTEAFF

j_call: TRBJ1-2
d_call: NA
v_call: TRBV7-2
clone_size: NA
cdr3_nt: TGTGCCAGCAGCTTAGTGTCGGGGGACTATGGCTACACCTTC
cdr3_aa: CASSLVSGDYGYTF

j_call: TRBJ1-1
d_call: NA
v_call: TRBV19
clone_size: NA
cdr3_nt: TGTGCCAGTAGTTCTAGACAACAGTCGAACACTGAAGCTTTCTTT
cdr3_aa: CASSSRQQSNTEAFF

j_call: TRBJ2-7
d_call: TRBD1
v_call: TRBV7-8
clone_size: NA
cdr3_nt: TGTGCCAGCAGCCTACCGACAGGGTACCTTTACGAGCAGTACTTC
cdr3_aa: CASSLPTGYLYEQYF

j_call: TRBJ2-1
d_call: TRBD1
v_call: TRBV9
clone_size: NA
cdr3_nt: TGTGCCAGCACCAACGACAGGGGTAAGGGGCAGTTCTTC
cdr3_aa: CASTNDRGKGQFF

j_call: TRBJ2-7
d_call: TRBD2
v_call: TRBV7-2
clone_size: NA
cdr3_nt: TGTGCCAGCAGCTCGCCAGGAGCGGGGACCCCCTACGAGCAGTACTTC
cdr3_aa: CASSSPGAGTPYEQYF

j_call: TRBJ2-7
d_call: NA
v_call: TRBV5-4
clone_size: NA
cdr3_nt: TGTGCCAGCAGCTTGGGGGGCAGTTCCTACGAGCAGTACTTC
cdr3_aa: CASSLGGSSYEQYF

j_call: TRBJ2-3
d_call: NA
v_call: TRBV5-8
clone_size: NA
cdr3_nt: TGTGCCAGCAGCCAGGGGCTCCGGGCAACAGATACGCAGTATTTT
cdr3_aa: CASSQGLRATDTQYF

j_call: TRBJ1-2
d_call: NA
v_call: TRBV6-6
clone_size: NA
cdr3_nt: TGTGCCAGCACCAGAGGGACGGGGACTAACTATGGCTACACCTTC
cdr3_aa: CASTRGTGTNYGYTF

j_call: TRBJ2-7
d_call: NA
v_call: TRBV30
clone_size: NA
cdr3_nt: TGTGCCTGGAGTGTGGGGCAGGGAGTGCACGAGCAGTACTTC
cdr3_aa: CAWSVGQGVHEQYF

j_call: TRBJ1-1
d_call: NA
v_call: TRBV20-1
clone_size: NA
cdr3_nt: TGCAGTGCTATAGGAGGAACTGAAGCTTTCTTT
cdr3_aa: CSAIGGTEAFF

j_call: TRBJ2-7
d_call: NA
v_call: TRBV10-3
clone_size: NA
cdr3_nt: TGTGCCATCAGTGATAGCCGAAGCGCCTGGGAGCAGTACTTC
cdr3_aa: CAISDSRSAWEQYF